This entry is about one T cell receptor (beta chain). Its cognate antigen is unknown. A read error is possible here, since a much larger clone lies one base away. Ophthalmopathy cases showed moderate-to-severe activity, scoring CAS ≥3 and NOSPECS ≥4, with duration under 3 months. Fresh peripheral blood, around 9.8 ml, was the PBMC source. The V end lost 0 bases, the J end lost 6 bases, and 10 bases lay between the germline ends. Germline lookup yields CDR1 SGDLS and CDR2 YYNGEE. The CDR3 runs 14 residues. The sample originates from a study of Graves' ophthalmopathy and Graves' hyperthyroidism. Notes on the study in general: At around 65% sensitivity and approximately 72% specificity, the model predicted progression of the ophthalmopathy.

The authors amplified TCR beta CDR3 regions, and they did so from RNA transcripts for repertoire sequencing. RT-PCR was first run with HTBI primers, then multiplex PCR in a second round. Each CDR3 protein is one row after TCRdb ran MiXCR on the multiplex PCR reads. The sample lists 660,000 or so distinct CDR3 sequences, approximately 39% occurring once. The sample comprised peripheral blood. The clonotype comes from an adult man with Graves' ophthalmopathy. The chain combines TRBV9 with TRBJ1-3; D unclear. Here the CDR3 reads CASSVDGNLNTIYF. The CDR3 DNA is TGTGCCAGCAGCGTAGACGGAAACTTAAACACCATATATTTT. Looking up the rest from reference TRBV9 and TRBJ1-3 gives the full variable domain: DSGVTQTPKHLITATGQRVTLRCSPRSGDLSVYWYQQSLDQGLQFLIQYYNGEERAKGNILERFSAQQFPDLHSELNLSSLELGDSALYFCASSVDGNLNTIYFGEGSWLTVV.